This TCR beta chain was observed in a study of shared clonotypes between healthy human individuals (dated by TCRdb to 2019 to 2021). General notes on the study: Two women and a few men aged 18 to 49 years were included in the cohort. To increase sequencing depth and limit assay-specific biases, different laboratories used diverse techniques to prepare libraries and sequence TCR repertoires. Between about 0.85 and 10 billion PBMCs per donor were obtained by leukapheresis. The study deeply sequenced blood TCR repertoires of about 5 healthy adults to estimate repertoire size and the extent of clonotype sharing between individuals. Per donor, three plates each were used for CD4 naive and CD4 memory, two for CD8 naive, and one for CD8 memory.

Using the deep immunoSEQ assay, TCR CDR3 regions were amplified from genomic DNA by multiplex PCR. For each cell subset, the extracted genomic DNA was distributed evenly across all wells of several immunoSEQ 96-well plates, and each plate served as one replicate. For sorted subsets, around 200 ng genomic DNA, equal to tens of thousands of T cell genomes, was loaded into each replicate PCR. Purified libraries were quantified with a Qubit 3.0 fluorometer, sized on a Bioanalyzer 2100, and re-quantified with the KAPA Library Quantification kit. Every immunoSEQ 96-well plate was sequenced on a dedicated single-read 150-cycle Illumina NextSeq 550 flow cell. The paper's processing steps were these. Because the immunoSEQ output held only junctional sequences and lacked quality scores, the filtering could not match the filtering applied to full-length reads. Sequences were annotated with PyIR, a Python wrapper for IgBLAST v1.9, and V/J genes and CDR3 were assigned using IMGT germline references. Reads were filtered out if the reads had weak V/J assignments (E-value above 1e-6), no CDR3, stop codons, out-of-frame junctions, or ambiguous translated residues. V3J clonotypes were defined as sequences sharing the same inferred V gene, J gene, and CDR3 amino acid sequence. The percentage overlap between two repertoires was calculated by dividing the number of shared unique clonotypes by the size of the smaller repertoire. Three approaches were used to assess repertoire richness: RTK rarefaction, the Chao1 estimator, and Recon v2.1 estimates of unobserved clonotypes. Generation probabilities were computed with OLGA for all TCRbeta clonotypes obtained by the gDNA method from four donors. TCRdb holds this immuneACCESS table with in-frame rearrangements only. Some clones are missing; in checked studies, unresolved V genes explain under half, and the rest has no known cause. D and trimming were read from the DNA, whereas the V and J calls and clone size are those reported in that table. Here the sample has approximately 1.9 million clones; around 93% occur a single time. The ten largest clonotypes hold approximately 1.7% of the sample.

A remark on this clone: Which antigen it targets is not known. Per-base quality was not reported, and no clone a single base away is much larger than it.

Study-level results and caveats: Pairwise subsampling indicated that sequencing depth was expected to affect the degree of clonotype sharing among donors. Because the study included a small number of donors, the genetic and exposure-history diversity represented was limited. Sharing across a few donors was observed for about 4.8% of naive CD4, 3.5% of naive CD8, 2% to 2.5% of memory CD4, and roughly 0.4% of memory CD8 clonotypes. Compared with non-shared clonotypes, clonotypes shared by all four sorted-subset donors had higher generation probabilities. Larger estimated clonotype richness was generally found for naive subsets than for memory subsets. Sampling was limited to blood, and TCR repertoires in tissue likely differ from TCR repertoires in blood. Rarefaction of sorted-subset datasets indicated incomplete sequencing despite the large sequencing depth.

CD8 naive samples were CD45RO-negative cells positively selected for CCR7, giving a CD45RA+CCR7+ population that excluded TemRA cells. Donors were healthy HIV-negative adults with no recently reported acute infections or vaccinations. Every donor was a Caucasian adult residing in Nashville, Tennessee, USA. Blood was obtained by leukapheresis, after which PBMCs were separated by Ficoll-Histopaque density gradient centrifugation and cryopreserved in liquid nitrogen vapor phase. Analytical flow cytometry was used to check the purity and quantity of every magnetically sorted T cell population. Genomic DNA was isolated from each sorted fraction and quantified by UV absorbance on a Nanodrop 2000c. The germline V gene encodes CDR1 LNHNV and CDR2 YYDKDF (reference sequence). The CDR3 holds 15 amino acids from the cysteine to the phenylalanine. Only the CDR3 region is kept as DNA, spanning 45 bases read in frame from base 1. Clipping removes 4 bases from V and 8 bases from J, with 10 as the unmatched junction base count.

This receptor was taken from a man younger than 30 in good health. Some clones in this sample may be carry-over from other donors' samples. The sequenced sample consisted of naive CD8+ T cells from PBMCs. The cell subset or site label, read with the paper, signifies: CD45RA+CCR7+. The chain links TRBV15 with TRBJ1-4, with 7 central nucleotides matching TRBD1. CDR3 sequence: CATSKDRAGEEKLFF. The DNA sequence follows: TGTGCCACCAGCAAAGACAGGGCGGGGGAGGAAAAACTGTTTTTT.